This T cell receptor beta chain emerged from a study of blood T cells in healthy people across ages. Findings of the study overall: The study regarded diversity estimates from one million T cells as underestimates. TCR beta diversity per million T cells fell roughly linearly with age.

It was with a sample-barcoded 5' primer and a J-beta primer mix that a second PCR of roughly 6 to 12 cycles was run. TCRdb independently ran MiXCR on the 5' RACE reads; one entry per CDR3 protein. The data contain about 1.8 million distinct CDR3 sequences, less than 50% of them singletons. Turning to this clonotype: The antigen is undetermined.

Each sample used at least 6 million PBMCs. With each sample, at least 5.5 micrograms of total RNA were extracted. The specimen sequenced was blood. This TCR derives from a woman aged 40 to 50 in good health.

As DNA, the CDR3 is TGCGCCAGCAGCAGTCGGTCGTCGCGTGAGCAGTACTTC. Its protein product is CASSSRSSREQYF. The chain links TRBV5-1 to TRBJ2-7; D is unresolved. CDR3 length: 13 amino acids. From germline, CDR1 is SGHRS and CDR2 YFSETQ. Trimming left V 4 bases short and J 7 bases short, with 15 bases between.